What follows are 12 T cell receptor beta chains derived from one specimen sequenced in a study of response to subunit inactivated influenza vaccine. TCRdb processed the RT-PCR reads anew with MiXCR; each CDR3 protein has one entry. The data show around 850,000 distinct CDR3 sequences, approximately 17% seen once. The sample consisted of PBMCs from blood, taken 4 to 6 days after vaccination. The receptor set was obtained from a middle-aged man who received an inactivated influenza vaccine.

J is TRBJ2-5 and V is TRBV7-6, with 12 nucleotides matching TRBD1. This CDR3 contains 15 residues. The ends lost 5 bases at V and 5 bases at J; junction bases unmatched: 6. In germline, CDR1 is SGHVS, CDR2 FNYEAQ. The CDR3 DNA sequence: TGTGCCAGCAGCGCCCCGGGACAGGGGGCGGAGACCCAGTACTTC. This gives the protein CASSAPGQGAETQYF.

This clonotype was counted a few times. This chain links TRBV7-6 with TRBJ2-1; D is uncertain. There are 9 residues in the CDR3. Trimming pared 10 bases from V and 8 bases from J, leaving 6 bases between. In germline, CDR1 is SGHVS, CDR2 FNYEAQ. The CDR3 spells CAKTHEQFF. Written as DNA, the CDR3 is TGTGCCAAAACGCATGAGCAGTTCTTC.

This clonotype has a handful of counts. The chain uses TRBV28 and TRBJ2-7; 8 bases align to TRBD1. J was trimmed by 4 bases and V by 3 bases; bases with no gene match: 5. The CDR3 has 14 amino acids. Germline CDR1 MDHEN, CDR2 SYDVKM. The CDR3 nucleotides are TGTGCCAGCAGTTTTTTCAGGGGGCAGTACGAGCAGTACTTC. Its protein product is CASSFFRGQYEQYF. Combining the CDR3 with reference TRBV28 and TRBJ2-7 gives the whole variable domain DVKVTQSSRYLVKRTGEKVFLECVQDMDHENMFWYRQDPGLGLRLIYFSYDVKMKEKGDIPEGYSVSREKKERFSLILESASTNQTSMYLCASSFFRGQYEQYFGPGTRLTVT.

This clonotype was recorded a few times. This chain links TRBV7-2 with TRBJ2-7; 11 bases agree with TRBD2. CDR3 length: 16 amino acids. Germline V CDR1 and CDR2: SGHTA, FQGNSA. V was pared by 1 base and J by 2 bases, with 4 bases of the junction left unmatched. For the CDR3, the DNA is TGTGCCAGCAGCTTAGTGGCTAGCGGGAGGCCCTACGAGCAGTACTTC. This sequence encodes CASSLVASGRPYEQYF.

This clonotype was recorded a few times. This chain uses TRBV7-2 with TRBJ1-1, with D possibly TRBD1 on 6 matching bases. Germline CDR1 and CDR2: SGHTA and FQGNSA. Trimming stripped 4 bases from V and 0 bases from J, with 9 bases between. The CDR3 has 14 residues. CDR3 DNA sequence: TGTGCCAGCAGCTCACAGGGACTGAACACTGAAGCTTTCTTT. Its translation is CASSSQGLNTEAFF.

This clonotype came up a few times. The rearrangement links TRBV5-5 to TRBJ1-2, with 10 bases aligning to TRBD1. Germline loops: CDR1 SGHKS, CDR2 YYEKEE (reference sequence). V lost 1 base and J lost 6; bases outside the gene matches: 6. This CDR3 has 15 residues. The CDR3: CASSLSGTGEHGYTF. The CDR3 coding sequence is TGTGCCAGCAGCTTGTCTGGGACAGGGGAGCATGGCTACACCTTC.

This clonotype was counted at least ten times. V gene TRBV5-1 combines with J gene TRBJ2-2; either TRBD1 or TRBD2 may fit D (5 bases each). The germline V gene encodes CDR1 SGHRS and CDR2 YFSETQ. The CDR3 consists of 16 residues. The germline V and J ends were trimmed by 3 bases and 0 bases, with 12 bases remaining between them. CDR3 region: CASSWGTVANTGELFF. The CDR3 coding sequence is TGCGCCAGCAGCTGGGGGACCGTCGCGAACACCGGGGAGCTGTTTTTT.

This clonotype was detected ten times or more. The chain couples TRBV4-3 to TRBJ2-7, with 9 positions matching TRBD1. Trimming cost V 4 bases and J 3 bases; bases outside gene matches: 1. CDR1 and CDR2 (germline): LGHNA, YSLEER. The CDR3 is made up of 13 amino acids. CDR3 DNA sequence: TGCGCCAGCAGCCGGGACAGGGACTACGAGCAGTACTTC. As protein: CASSRDRDYEQYF.

This clonotype showed up many times. The J gene is TRBJ2-1, the V gene TRBV6-2 or TRBV6-3, with TRBD1 as a possible D gene (6 bases). Trimming removed 0 bases at V and 6 bases at J, with 21 bases between. CDR1 MNHEY and CDR2 SVGEGT come from the germline V gene. The length of the CDR3 is 18 residues. CDR3 sequence: CASSYSPWTASTANEQFF. The DNA for the CDR3 is TGTGCCAGCAGTTACTCACCCTGGACAGCTTCTACGGCCAATGAGCAGTTCTTC.

This clonotype has more than one count but fewer than ten. The genes are TRBV12-3 or TRBV12-4 and TRBJ1-3; TRBD1 matches at 9 bases. The CDR3 loop spans 16 amino acids. With 5 bases clipped from V and 1 base from J, the junction kept 6 bases outside the gene matches. The CDR3 here is CASSPQTGGSGNTIYF. The CDR3 DNA is TGTGCCAGCAGTCCTCAGACAGGGGGTTCTGGAAACACCATATATTTT.

This sequence joins TRBV18 and TRBJ1-2; D possibly corresponds to TRBD1 (5 bases). V was pared by 3 bases and J by 5 bases, with 10 bases between. Germline CDR1 is KGHSH and CDR2 is LQKENI. This CDR3 is 13 amino acids long. The DNA for the CDR3 is TGTGCCAGCTCACCGGACACTGCTTATGGCTACACCTTC. Translating gives CASSPDTAYGYTF.

The chain uses TRBV9 and TRBJ2-2; tentatively, D is TRBD1 or TRBD2 (5 bases each). The germline V gene encodes CDR1 SGDLS and CDR2 YYNGEE. V was trimmed by 0 bases and J by 6 bases, leaving 15 bases between them. CDR3 length: 16 residues. The CDR3 loop is CASSVDGQGVSGELFF. The CDR3 nucleotides are TGTGCCAGCAGCGTAGATGGTCAGGGAGTCTCCGGGGAGCTGTTTTTT.